The T cell receptor beta chain under discussion was sequenced for a study of blood T cell repertoires in COVID-19. The overall study: Samples of COVID-19 (acute and convalescent) were obtained from the United States, Italy and Spain. Sample material is recorded as cDNA or gDNA derived from T cells, B-cell-depleted T cells, or PBMCs.

Original handling: For nucleated cells, counts were estimated from reference gene primer amplification. The table came from immunoSEQ multiplex PCR; TCRdb's copy has only in-frame clones and leaves some out. That table gives V, J and clone size, and the DNA gave D and trimming. The sample lists some 200,000 clones; approximately 90% were seen once. Trimming pared 5 bases from V and 0 bases from J, leaving 14 bases between. Per the germline V gene, CDR1 is SGHTA and CDR2 is FQGNSA. The CDR3 contains 17 residues. Sequenced: peripheral blood. The chain employs TRBV7-2 and TRBJ2-6; a possible D gene is TRBD1 (5 bases). This receptor was obtained from a woman younger than 30 who had recovered from COVID-19. The chain's CDR3 is CASSPKTAFSGANVLTF. The CDR3 DNA reads as TGTGCCAGCAGCCCAAAGACAGCCTTCTCTGGGGCCAACGTCCTGACTTTC.